This is a list of T cell receptor beta chains from one sample in a study of tumor-infiltrating lymphocytes in primary liver carcinoma. TCRdb processed the multiplex PCR reads anew with MiXCR; each CDR3 protein has one entry. The sample consists of around 170,000 distinct CDR3 sequences, about 55% of them appearing once. The specimen sequenced was peripheral blood. Receptors originate from a man aged 35-49 years with primary liver carcinoma and hepatitis B virus infection. Both conserved end residues are part of each CDR3. D genes are given only for firm matches. Not all rows give a size; the values are once, few, many and, for expanded clones, a class.

cdr3_length d_call j_call v_call clone_size cdr3_nt cdr3_aa
14 . TRBJ2-1 TRBV4-1 . TGCGCCAGCAGCCAAGACAACAGCTACAACGAGCAGTTCTTC CASSQDNSYNEQFF
14 . TRBJ2-7 TRBV11-2 . TGTGCCAGCAGCTTAATCTATGGAGCCCACGAGCAGTACTTC CASSLIYGAHEQYF
16 . TRBJ2-6 TRBV6-5 . TGTGCCAGCAGTTACTCGATAAACTCTGGGGCCAACGTCCTGACTTTC CASSYSINSGANVLTF
11 TRBD1 TRBJ2-7 TRBV30 . TGTGCCTGGGGGACAGGGACCGAGCAGTACTTC CAWGTGTEQYF
16 . TRBJ2-5 TRBV12-3/TRBV12-4 . TGTGCCAGCAGTGCCATAAAGGGGCCAGTCCAAGAGACCCAGTACTTC CASSAIKGPVQETQYF
14 TRBD1 TRBJ1-1 TRBV6-2/TRBV6-3 many TGTGCCAGCAGTCCCCAGGGGGGTATCTCTGAAGCTTTCTTT CASSPQGGISEAFF
17 . TRBJ2-7 TRBV6-5 once TGTGCCAGCAGTGAGGTTCGGACGGGAAGGACTTCCTACGAGCAGTACTTC CASSEVRTGRTSYEQYF
16 TRBD2 TRBJ2-5 TRBV5-6 once TGTGCCAGCAGCTTAGTCGAGCTAGCGGGAGGAGAGACCCAGTACTTC CASSLVELAGGETQYF
15 . TRBJ2-1 TRBV4-1 . TGCGCCAGCAGCCAAGATCCGGGGGCCTTCCGTGAGCAGTTCTTC CASSQDPGAFREQFF
11 . TRBJ2-5 TRBV10-3 many TGTGCCATCAGGGAGGCAGAGACCCAGTACTTC CAIREAETQYF
16 . TRBJ2-1 TRBV14 . TGTGCCAGCAGCCGAGTGGGGGACAAGCCCTACAATGAGCAGTTCTTC CASSRVGDKPYNEQFF
15 . TRBJ2-7 TRBV12-3/TRBV12-4 . TGTGCCAACACTAAGGCCCTCGGGGACTCCTACGAGCGGTACTTC CANTKALGDSYERYF
14 TRBD2 TRBJ2-1 TRBV11-2 . TGTGCAAGCAGCTCGGGACTAGCGGTCAATGGGCAGTTCTTC CASSSGLAVNGQFF
14 . TRBJ1-4 TRBV6-2/TRBV6-3 . TGTGCCAGCAGCCGGGCAGCAACTAATGAAAAACTGTTTTTT CASSRAATNEKLFF
17 TRBD1 TRBJ1-2 TRBV11-2 . TGTGCCAGCAGCTTGACCTTCCTGGACAGGCGTTATGACGGCTACACCTTC CASSLTFLDRRYDGYTF
14 . TRBJ1-1 TRBV5-1 . TGCGCCAGCAGCCGGGACGGTGAGAACACTGAAGCTTTCTTT CASSRDGENTEAFF
15 TRBD1 TRBJ2-2 TRBV10-3 few TGTGCCATCAGTACAGGGGGCGGTAGGACCGGGGAGCTGTTTTTT CAISTGGGRTGELFF
16 . TRBJ2-3 TRBV5-1 . TGCGCCAGCAGCTTGGATCCTAGCAGAAGCACAGATACGCAGTATTTT CASSLDPSRSTDTQYF
14 . TRBJ2-2 TRBV11-2 once TGTGCCAGTAGCTTCCGGGGAAACACCGGGAAGCTGTTTTTT CASSFRGNTGKLFF
14 TRBD1 TRBJ2-3 TRBV12-3/TRBV12-4 . TGTGCCAGCAGAGGGGGCCCTGGGGAGGATACGCAGTATTTT CASRGGPGEDTQYF
16 . TRBJ2-2 TRBV13 . TGTGCCAGCAGCTTAGGGTCAGGGTACCCCCGAGGGGAGCTGTTTTTT CASSLGSGYPRGELFF
13 . TRBJ2-5 TRBV6-2/TRBV6-3 few TGTGCCAGCCAGGGACTCCTCGGGGAGACCCAGTACTTC CASQGLLGETQYF
11 . TRBJ2-7 TRBV29-1 . TGCAGCGTCGGCCGAAGCTACGAGCAGTACTTC CSVGRSYEQYF
14 . TRBJ2-1 TRBV29-1 . TGCAACGTTGCTACAAGCGGGCTGTACAATGAGCAGTTCTTC CNVATSGLYNEQFF
15 TRBD1 TRBJ1-2 TRBV6-5 . TGTGCCAGCAGTTACAGGGGGCTTGAAGGCTATGGCTACACCTTC CASSYRGLEGYGYTF
15 TRBD1 TRBJ1-1 TRBV7-8 . TGTGCCAGCAGCCGACTAAACAGGGGGAACACTGTAGCTTTCTTT CASSRLNRGNTVAFF
15 . TRBJ1-1 TRBV6-5 once TGTGCCAGCAGCACCTCCCACAGGGTCGACACTGATGTTTTCTTT CASSTSHRVDTDVFF
15 . TRBJ2-1 TRBV10-1 . TGCGCCAGCAGTGAGTCCGGGCAGGGTCGCGATGAGCAGTTCTTC CASSESGQGRDEQFF
13 . TRBJ1-2 TRBV4-1 few TGCGCCAGCAGCCGTGACAGGTCGGATGGCTACACCTTC CASSRDRSDGYTF
14 . TRBJ2-5 TRBV29-1 few TGCAGCGTTGAATGGTCAGGGCAACAAGAGACCCAGTACTTC CSVEWSGQQETQYF
13 . TRBJ2-1 TRBV11-2 . TGTGCCAGCAGTCCAGTAGTAGCGTTTGAGCAGTTCTTC CASSPVVAFEQFF
14 . TRBJ1-4 TRBV11-2 many TGTGCCAGCAGCTTAAAGCTCCAGAATGAAAAACTGTTTTTT CASSLKLQNEKLFF
16 . TRBJ2-3 TRBV4-2 . TGTGCCAGCAGCCAAGAAGCCAGCACTAGCACAGATACGCGGTATTTT CASSQEASTSTDTRYF
16 TRBD1 TRBJ1-2 TRBV6-5 . TGTGCCAGCAGTTACCTACGGACAGGGGGCCACTATGGCTACACCTTC CASSYLRTGGHYGYTF
15 . TRBJ2-7 TRBV4-1 . TGCGCCAGCAGTCCCCTGGGCAGGGATAACCACGAGCAGTACTTC CASSPLGRDNHEQYF
14 . TRBJ2-1 TRBV11-2 . TGTGCCAGCAGCCTCACCTGGATTCGTGATGAGCAGTTCTTC CASSLTWIRDEQFF
15 . TRBJ2-7 TRBV11-2 many TGTGCCAGCAGCTTAGCCGGCGGCTTCTCCTACGAGCAGTACTTC CASSLAGGFSYEQYF
14 TRBD1 TRBJ2-7 TRBV6-5 . TGTGCCAGCAGTTACTCGACAGGGGGGAACGAGCAGTACTTC CASSYSTGGNEQYF
13 TRBD1 TRBJ2-5 TRBV12-3/TRBV12-4 . TGTGCCAGCAGTCCAGGGGGCCGCGAGACCCAGTACTTC CASSPGGRETQYF
14 TRBD1 TRBJ1-2 TRBV6-1 . TGTGCCAGCAGTCAATGCGGAGGGGGCGGAGGCTACACCTTC CASSQCGGGGGYTF
15 . TRBJ1-1 TRBV24-1 . TGTGCCACCAGTGTGAAGGGGGGGCCGAACACTGAAGCTTTCTTT CATSVKGGPNTEAFF
12 . TRBJ2-7 TRBV12-5 . TGTGCTAGTGGTTTCCGGGAAGACGAGCAGTACTTC CASGFREDEQYF
12 . TRBJ2-5 TRBV6-5 . TGTGCCGGCAGTTACCATGGGGAGACCCAGTATTTC CAGSYHGETQYF
13 TRBD2 TRBJ2-7 TRBV6-5 . TGTGCCATCAGTTACTCCATAGCGGGGGAACAGTACTTC CAISYSIAGEQYF
14 . TRBJ2-1 TRBV11-2 many TGTGCCAGCAGCTTAGATAGATGGGGGAATGAGCAGTTCTTC CASSLDRWGNEQFF
13 TRBD1 TRBJ1-2 TRBV29-1 few TGCAGCGTGTCGGGACAGGGCCCTAATGGCTACACCTTC CSVSGQGPNGYTF
14 . TRBJ1-4 TRBV7-8 . TGTGTCAGCAGCTTGAGGAGGACTAATGAAAAACTGTTTTTT CVSSLRRTNEKLFF
17 . TRBJ2-5 TRBV4-2 . TGTGCCAGCAGCCAACTAGGTATCAGGGCTGGGTACGAGGCCCAGTACTTC CASSQLGIRAGYEAQYF
12 . TRBJ2-1 TRBV29-1 many TGCAGCTACCGGAGGGGAGGCAATGAGCAGTTCTTC CSYRRGGNEQFF
15 TRBD1 TRBJ2-7 TRBV5-6 . TGTGCCAGCACCTGGACAGGGGGCGCCTCCTACGAGCAGTACTTC CASTWTGGASYEQYF
15 . TRBJ2-7 TRBV7-8 . TGTGCCAGCAGCTTGAGCAGGGGGGGATCCTACGAGCAGTACTTC CASSLSRGGSYEQYF
16 TRBD2 TRBJ2-1 TRBV25-1 . TGTGCCAGCAGTGAATATACTAGCGGTTACTACAATGAGCAGTTCTTC CASSEYTSGYYNEQFF
17 . TRBJ1-3 TRBV6-1 . TGTGCCAGCGGTGGACGGTCGACTCGTTACTCTGGAAACACCATATATTTT CASGGRSTRYSGNTIYF
13 . TRBJ1-1 TRBV7-8 . TGCGCCAGCAGCCACGGGGGTAAGACTGAAGCTTTCTTT CASSHGGKTEAFF
13 . TRBJ2-1 TRBV29-1 . TGCAGCGTTGAAGTCCGGGCCTACAATGAGCAGTTCTTC CSVEVRAYNEQFF